Below, 5 T cell receptor beta chains from the same sample are listed, as sequenced in a study of cytotoxic CD8 clonotypes in ibrutinib-treated CLL. Assay used: immunoSEQ multiplex PCR; TCRdb lists only in-frame clones, some missing. The sample shows approximately 330,000 clones, roughly 79% of them seen only once. The specimen was PBMCs, collected before ibrutinib treatment. The receptors originated from a human donor with chronic lymphocytic leukemia.

This sequence joins TRBV28 and TRBJ1-2; D ambiguous. CDR3 length: 16 amino acids. Deletions cut 7 bases from V and 4 bases from J, with 22 bases between. Looked up from germline, CDR1 is MDHEN and CDR2 is SYDVKM. The CDR3 DNA reads TGTGCCAGCACCATATCCTCGGGTGGCGGGCGCTATGGCTACACCTTC. Protein product: CASTISSGGGRYGYTF.

V and J are TRBV20-1 and TRBJ1-2; 8 bases align to TRBD1. Germline CDR1 is DFQATT and CDR2 is SNEGSKA (reference sequence). CDR3 length equals 11 residues. V lost 8 bases and J lost 7; bases outside the gene matches: 6. CDR3: CSLRQGTGYTF. In DNA form, the CDR3 reads TGCAGTCTTCGACAGGGGACTGGCTACACCTTC.

This chain uses TRBV27 with TRBJ2-3, with a tentative D call TRBD2 (5 bases). The ends were cut back, 6 bases at V and 3 bases at J, with 19 bases in the middle. The CDR3 is 16 amino acids. Germline V gene sequence: CDR1 MNHEY, CDR2 SMNVEV (reference sequence). The CDR3 loop reads CASSTRMRGMTDTQYF. In nucleotides, the CDR3 is TGTGCCAGCAGCACACGGATGAGAGGGATGACAGATACGCAGTATTTT.

CDR3 nucleotides: TGTGCCAGTAGTATCACGGGGGGGATGGGCACTGAAGCTTTCTTT. Amino acid sequence: CASSITGGMGTEAFF. The chain carries TRBV19 and TRBJ1-1; tentatively, D is TRBD1 (5 bases). The CDR3 loop spans 15 amino acids. The germline CDR1 and CDR2 sequences are LNHDA and SQIVND (reference sequence). Trimming cost V 3 bases and J 4 bases, with 15 bases left between them. Drawing the rest from reference TRBV19 and TRBJ1-1, the complete variable domain is DGGITQSPKYLFRKEGQNVTLSCEQNLNHDAMYWYRQDPGQGLRLIYYSQIVNDFQKGDIAEGYSVSREKKESFPLTVTSAQKNPTAFYLCASSITGGMGTEAFFGQGTRLTVV.

The chain combines TRBV6-5 with TRBJ1-3; D not certain. In germline, CDR1 is MNHEY, CDR2 SVGAGI. The V and J ends lost 2 bases and 0 bases respectively, with 5 bases between them. The CDR3 has 14 residues. The CDR3 DNA follows: TGTGCCAGCAGTTACGGGCTCTCTGGAAACACCATATATTTT. It yields the protein CASSYGLSGNTIYF.